Following are 24 T cell receptor beta chains from one sample sequenced in a study of vaccination and CD4 T cells after COVID-19. No antigen has been assigned to these receptors. The treatment here: roughly 11-day PBMC culture with coronavirus spike peptide pools or control peptides (ViraFEST assay). Researchers used the Oncomine TCR Beta short-read assay to sequence DNA from cultured CD4+ T cells. TCRdb re-derived calls from the PCR reads in MiXCR, one entry per CDR3 protein. Of approximately 11,000 distinct CDR3 sequences listed, around 20% were seen once; the top ten hold roughly 14%. This material consisted of CD4+ T cells from blood, cultured in vitro, taken before SARS-CoV-2 vaccination. These receptors all stem from a human donor who received a COVID-19 vaccine.

This clonotype was counted between two and nine times. The chain joins TRBV25-1 to TRBJ2-1, with D perhaps given as TRBD1 or TRBD2 (5 bases each). V lost 2 bases to trimming and J lost 0 bases, with 5 bases between them. The CDR3 is made up of 14 amino acids. Per germline, CDR1 MGHDK and CDR2 SYGVNS. The CDR3, as DNA: TGTGCCAGCAGTGAAGGGGGCTCCTACAATGAGCAGTTCTTC. Encoded protein: CASSEGGSYNEQFF.

This clonotype has just a few counts. The J gene is TRBJ1-2, the V gene TRBV5-8, with a weak D call TRBD1 (5 bases). The CDR3 consists of 14 residues. V lost 1 base and J lost 5, with 12 bases in between. Germline CDR1 SGHTS, CDR2 YDEGEE. The CDR3 sequence is CASSLSGPLYGYTF. CDR3 nucleotide sequence: TGTGCCAGCAGCTTGTCGGGACCGTTGTATGGCTACACCTTC. The full variable domain, completed using reference TRBV5-8 and TRBJ1-2, is EAGVTQSPTHLIKTRGQQATLRCSPISGHTSVYWYQQALGLGLQFLLWYDEGEERNRGNFPPRFSGRQFPNYSSELNVNALELEDSALYLCASSLSGPLYGYTFGSGTRLTVV.

This clonotype was picked up a small number of times. This rearrangement joins TRBV19 to TRBJ2-1; 9 positions match TRBD1. The germline gives CDR1 LNHDA, CDR2 SQIVND (reference sequence). CDR3 size: 16 residues. Unmatched junction bases numbered 9, after V lost 5 bases and J lost 4 bases. The CDR3 loop is CASSVGTGSLYNEQFF. The CDR3, as DNA: TGTGCCAGTAGTGTCGGGACAGGGTCCCTATACAATGAGCAGTTCTTC.

This clonotype ranks as medium-sized. The chain combines TRBV7-2 with TRBJ2-2, with D perhaps TRBD2 (5 bases). The germline gives CDR1 SGHTA, CDR2 FQGNSA. This CDR3 has 14 residues. Trimming cost V 0 bases and J 8 bases, with 10 bases left between them. The CDR3 sequence is CASSLATRLGELFF. In DNA, the CDR3 is TGTGCCAGCAGCTTAGCCACTAGACTAGGGGAGCTGTTTTTT.

This clonotype has just a few counts. The chain links TRBV9 to TRBJ1-2; D is uncertain. The CDR3 runs 14 residues. The V end was cut by 4 bases, the J end by 3 bases, with 13 bases between. Germline CDR1 is SGDLS and CDR2 is YYNGEE. The CDR3 DNA is TGTGCCAGCAGCCCATTGGGAAACGACTATGGCTACACCTTC. Residues: CASSPLGNDYGYTF.

This clonotype was counted between two and nine times. The rearrangement joins TRBV25-1 to TRBJ2-2; D possibly corresponds to TRBD1 (6 bases). The germline V gene has CDR1 MGHDK and CDR2 SYGVNS. This CDR3 has 14 amino acids. Trimming left V 9 bases short and J 4 bases short, with 15 bases between. CDR3 loop: CARFLQGSTGELFF. Written as DNA, the CDR3 is TGTGCCAGATTCCTACAGGGATCCACCGGGGAGCTGTTTTTT.

This clonotype occurred a few times. The chain recombines TRBV7-2 with TRBJ2-5; TRBD2 is a possible D gene (6 bases). Trimming cost V 1 base and J 4 bases, with 10 bases left between them. CDR3 length: 14 residues. The germline V gene has CDR1 SGHTA and CDR2 FQGNSA. The CDR3 bases are TGTGCCAGCAGCTTAGTATCCGGGAGAGAGACCCAGTACTTC. This sequence encodes CASSLVSGRETQYF.

The chain is built from TRBV20-1 and TRBJ1-1; D gene ambiguous. This CDR3 has 11 residues. Germline CDR1 is DFQATT and CDR2 is SNEGSKA (reference sequence). Trimming pared 4 bases from V and 7 bases from J, leaving 10 bases between. CDR3 sequence reads: CSATGRSEAFF. The CDR3 nucleotides are TGCAGTGCTACCGGCAGGAGTGAAGCTTTCTTT.

The rearrangement joins TRBV12-2 to TRBJ2-3; the table gives TRBD2 as D, unverified against the DNA. TRBV12-2 is noted as a pseudogene. This CDR3 is built from 19 residues. CDR3 nucleotides: TGTGCAAGTCGCTTAGTTAAGGGGACTAGCGGGGGTCCCACAGATACGCAGTATTTT. Residues: CASRLVKGTSGGPTDTQYF.

Only a few counts were recorded for this clonotype. In DNA form, the CDR3 reads TGTGCCAGCAGTGAGCTAGGGTACGTAGCTTTCTTT. Protein sequence: CASSELGYVAFF. The chain combines TRBV25-1 with TRBJ1-1; D remains unclear. The V and J ends lost 3 bases and 10 bases respectively, with 12 bases between them. CDR1 is MGHDK, CDR2 SYGVNS, per germline. This CDR3 region has 12 residues.

This clonotype was counted a few times. In DNA, the CDR3 is TGTGCCAGCAGTCCGACAGGGGAGAACGGGGAGCTGTTTTTT. Translation gives CASSPTGENGELFF. The V and J genes are TRBV6-1 and TRBJ2-2; TRBD1 aligns across 8 bases. V dropped 5 bases and J dropped 7; count of bases not matched to a gene: 6. CDR3 length equals 14 residues. Per the germline V gene, CDR1 is MNHNS and CDR2 is SASEGT.

This chain uses TRBV30 with TRBJ1-1; tentatively, D is TRBD1 (5 bases). Trimming left V 4 bases short and J 4 bases short, with 16 bases between. The germline V gene has CDR1 GTSNPN and CDR2 SVGIG (reference sequence). The CDR3 spans 14 residues. The CDR3 nucleotides read TGTGCCTGGAAACCCCAGGGTTTCGGCACTGAAGCTTTCTTT. This translates into CAWKPQGFGTEAFF.

This clonotype is termed medium-sized. The rearrangement uses TRBV6-1 and TRBJ1-2, with D perhaps TRBD1 (6 bases). The CDR3 has 14 residues. Trimming stripped 2 bases from V and 7 bases from J, with 14 bases between. Per the germline V gene, CDR1 is MNHNS and CDR2 is SASEGT. CDR3 DNA sequence: TGTGCCAGCAGTGAATCCCGGGGGGCGCTTGGCTACACCTTC. Translation: CASSESRGALGYTF.

This chain connects TRBV29-1 to TRBJ2-7, with 7 bases that match TRBD1. CDR1 is SQVTM, CDR2 ANQGSEA, per germline. The CDR3 runs to 11 residues. J gave up 2 bases and V 7 bases, and 2 bases lay outside the gene matches. CDR3 loop: CSGQGAYEQYF. For the CDR3, the DNA is TGCAGCGGCCAGGGGGCCTACGAGCAGTACTTC.

The rearrangement joins TRBV12-3 or TRBV12-4 to TRBJ1-2, with TRBD1 matching 7 bases. The CDR3 is made up of 15 amino acids. With 5 bases clipped from V and 4 bases from J, the junction kept 10 bases outside the gene matches. The CDR3 nucleotides are TGTGCCAGCAGTAAACGACAGGGCCGTGTCTATGGCTACACCTTC. Amino acids: CASSKRQGRVYGYTF.

This clonotype turned up a few times. CDR3 in amino acids: CASRPIGAGNSPLHF. DNA for the CDR3: TGTGCCAGCAGACCAATCGGGGCAGGGAATTCACCCCTCCACTTT. The rearrangement links TRBV7-6 to TRBJ1-6, with D perhaps matching TRBD1 (5 bases). Trimming pared 6 bases from V and 7 bases from J, leaving 16 bases between. Looked up from germline, CDR1 is SGHVS and CDR2 is FNYEAQ. This CDR3 comprises 15 residues.

This clonotype was found a few times. The chain has TRBV2 and TRBJ2-2, with 7 positions matching TRBD2. Per germline, CDR1 SNHLY and CDR2 FYNNEI. With V trimmed by 8 bases and J by 8 bases, 5 bases remained unmatched. The CDR3 has 12 amino acids. CDR3 protein: CASWEGTGELFF. The CDR3, as DNA: TGTGCCAGCTGGGAGGGGACGGGGGAGCTGTTTTTT.

This clonotype was picked up a small number of times. V and J are TRBV6-1 and TRBJ1-4, with D possibly being TRBD1 (6 bases). Trimming shortened V by 4 bases and J by 3 bases, and 21 bases separated the two germline ends. The germline CDR1 and CDR2 sequences are MNHNS and SASEGT. This CDR3 spans 18 amino acids. DNA for the CDR3: TGTGCCAGCAGTGGCCAGCCAGCAGGGGATAGAGCTAATGAAAAACTGTTTTTT. Protein: CASSGQPAGDRANEKLFF.

V is TRBV21-1 and J is TRBJ1-2. TRBV21-1 is a listed pseudogene. The CDR3 loop spans 17 amino acids. CDR3 loop: CASSKYPIGGPLYGYTF. The CDR3 bases are TGTGCCAGCAGCAAATATCCAATCGGGGGCCCTCTCTATGGCTACACCTTC.

This clonotype has a handful of counts. The rearrangement joins TRBV5-6 to TRBJ1-1; no clear D. Deletions cut 4 bases from V and 0 bases from J, with 16 bases between. CDR1 and CDR2 (germline): SGHDT, YYEEEE. The CDR3 covers 16 residues. The CDR3 spells CASSQGWPAMNTEAFF. As DNA, the CDR3 is TGTGCCAGCAGCCAAGGATGGCCAGCCATGAACACTGAAGCTTTCTTT.

The chain joins TRBV4-2 to TRBJ1-2; no clear D gene. Germline V CDR1 and CDR2: LGHNA, YNFKEQ. This CDR3 comprises 15 residues. V gave up 1 base and J gave up 3 bases, with 12 bases separating them. The CDR3 DNA is TGTGCCAGCAGCCAAGGTATTTGGCAGGACTATGGCTACACCTTC. This translates into CASSQGIWQDYGYTF.

This clonotype was recorded a few times. V and J are TRBV24-1 and TRBJ1-2, with 7 bases identical to TRBD1. The CDR3 totals 15 residues. CDR1 and CDR2 (germline): KGHDR, SFDVKD. The J segment lost 3 bases and the V segment lost 9 bases, leaving 12 bases of the junction unmatched. CDR3 sequence (DNA): TGTGCCACCCCGGGGAGGGGGCCCTCTTACTATGGCTACACCTTC. This translates into CATPGRGPSYYGYTF.

This clonotype was seen only a few times. The chain is built from TRBV29-1 and TRBJ1-1; D ambiguous. Germline V gene lookup returns CDR1 SQVTM and CDR2 ANQGSEA. Trimming left V 4 bases short and J 0 bases short, with 12 bases between. CDR3 length: 14 amino acids. The CDR3 DNA is TGCAGCGTTGGAACGGTGACACTGAACACTGAAGCTTTCTTT. Translating gives CSVGTVTLNTEAFF.

This clonotype was counted only a few times. CDR3 nucleotide sequence: TGTGCCAGCGGCCGGACAGGGGGCTTCACAGATACGCAGTATTTT. Translated, it gives CASGRTGGFTDTQYF. The chain joins TRBV6-1 to TRBJ2-3; 11 bases are a match to TRBD1. Trimming cost V 8 bases and J 2 bases; bases outside gene matches: 6. The germline gives CDR1 MNHNS, CDR2 SASEGT. This CDR3 spans 15 amino acids.